What follows is one TCR beta chain and its context. Its target antigen remains unknown. There are no base qualities to consult, and no much larger clone falls within one base. The CDR3 spans 15 residues, from the cysteine through the phenylalanine. The entry retains the CDR3 DNA only, 45 bases that are in frame from base 1. CDR1 LNHNV and CDR2 YYDKDF were looked up in the germline V gene (reference sequence). V was cut back by 0 bases and J by 3 bases, leaving a gap of 10 bases between them. The data derive from a study of T cells in Graves' hyperthyroidism and ophthalmopathy (dated by TCRdb to between 2017 and 2020). General notes on the study: Peripheral blood was collected at initial diagnosis, before any treatment. A discovery cohort of about a hundred patients, approximately 45 with Graves' ophthalmopathy and 55 to 65 with stable Graves' hyperthyroidism, was used to find distinguishing TCR V-J signatures. Whether ophthalmopathy could be predicted prospectively was tested in an independent validation cohort made up of approximately 19 hyperthyroidism patients plus 17 patients who later progressed to ophthalmopathy. For training and testing, the 80 to 100 patients in the discovery cohort were randomly divided in a 7:3 ratio. In addition, the study compared T-cell repertoires in thyroid tissue and in blood from five or six Graves' hyperthyroidism patients. Following sampling, methimazole starting at 30 mg daily was given to hyperthyroidism patients, and high-dose intravenous methylprednisolone was given to ophthalmopathy patients. According to the paper, TCR Vbeta CDR3 sequencing was carried out on more than 120 peripheral blood samples, which came from approximately 43 ophthalmopathy, some 73 hyperthyroidism and about 17 progressor patients. What the research found in general, with its limitations: Most expanded thyroid clonotypes (frequency above 0.001) were also detected in blood, suggesting blood repertoires may reflect thyroid immune responses. In cross-validation, a model built on a 13 V-J signature told ophthalmopathy apart from stable hyperthyroidism with over 85% sensitivity and about 81% specificity, and in testing the same model reached 80%/75%. In validation, progression to ophthalmopathy was predicted by the model with nearly 71% sensitivity and under 85% specificity, a median of approximately 6.5 months before onset. No statistical method was used to fix the sample size in advance, and group allocation was not hidden from the investigators.

The TCR beta CDR3 regions were amplified from RNA transcripts. The first round of RT-PCR for the TCR CDR3 was performed with the HTBI primer set and the Qiagen OneStep RT-PCR kit. Libraries were constructed in a second round of multiplex PCR, after which size selection and purification were performed. The libraries were sequenced on an Illumina HiSeq2000 using paired-end 100 bp reads. In the source study's methods: Raw data were processed with SOAPnuke, discarding reads with adapters, uncalled bases, mean Phred below 15, or no exact constant-primer or identifier match. COPE v1.2.5 was used to merge the high-quality paired reads, and each unique nucleotide sequence was defined as a clonotype. Clonotypes were aligned to IMGT TRBV, TRBD and TRBJ reference segments using MiTCR v1.1. The analysis included only V-J combinations with a frequency above 0.0001, which together covered approximately 99% of the repertoires. The TCS score was defined as F50 (clonal expansion) divided by E x V (chaos), with BLOSUM62-based TCRdist calculated between CDR3 peptides within each V-J. Welch's t-statistics and random forest reduced around 510 V-J features to 10 to 15, which were used in a naive Bayes classifier (R e1071). TCRdb itself trimmed the public reads at Q25 with fastp, ran MiXCR and retained productive beta chains. Identical CDR3 protein sequences are pooled into one entry, listed with their most common genes and DNA. The V and J calls reflect TCRdb's pipeline rather than the authors' work. The sample data list over 700,000 distinct CDR3 sequences, and around 20% of these were observed just once. The ten largest clonotypes hold over 15% of the sample.

Hyperthyroidism patients were aged 18 to 65 years and newly diagnosed, with disease duration of less than 2 months. Any patient with an uncontrolled infection, another autoimmune disease, pregnancy or lactation was excluded. Diagnoses relied on clinical symptoms, serum thyroxine and TRAb, thyroid ultrasound and orbital computed tomography. Blood from progressor patients was collected at the time of first diagnosis with hyperthyroidism, before any ophthalmopathy symptoms had appeared. PBMCs were separated from approximately 9.9 ml of fresh peripheral blood using Ficoll-Paque density gradient centrifugation. Patients classed as progressors first received a Graves' hyperthyroidism diagnosis and then went on to develop ophthalmopathy during follow-up. Total RNA was extracted with Trizol reagent, and quality was checked on an Agilent 2100 Bioanalyzer.

The sequencing sample was made of blood. The TCR was taken from a woman aged 50 to 65 with Graves' hyperthyroidism that later progressed to Graves' ophthalmopathy. The chain is assembled from TRBV15 and TRBJ2-3; the D gene remains uncertain. The nucleotide sequence reads TGTGCCACCAGCAGAGATTACGGATCGACAGATACGCAGTATTTT. Its protein is CATSRDYGSTDTQYF.